Listed below are T cell receptor beta chains from one sample, sequenced in a study of T cell responses to AZD1222 COVID-19 vaccine. Repertoires were generated with immunoSEQ multiplex PCR, while TCRdb's copy carries only in-frame clones and drops some. The repertoire holds approximately 84,000 clones, approximately 83% seen once, with under 1.5% in the top ten. Sequences were derived from peripheral blood, sampled 28 days after the second AZD1222 dose. The origin of the receptors is an adult who received the AZD1222 COVID-19 vaccine. Both conserved end residues are part of each CDR3.

j_call | v_call | cdr3_aa
TRBJ1-3 | TRBV30 | CAWNPGVSGNTIYF
TRBJ1-1 | TRBV4-1 | CASSQEGGARIPLRVNTEAFF
TRBJ2-7 | TRBV4-3 | CASSQGPTYEQYF
TRBJ2-2 | TRBV11-3 | CASSLDGGGANTGELFF
TRBJ2-3 | TRBV5-1 | CASSPGTGGTDTQYF
TRBJ1-5 | TRBV5-6 | CASSLGGGQTQPQHF
TRBJ1-1 | TRBV27 | CASSWTGPTEAFF
TRBJ1-1 | TRBV27 | CASSPRLQTEAFF
TRBJ1-4 | TRBV5-4 | CASSKSPTARLFF
TRBJ2-1 | TRBV7-8 | CASSPEGLRYTPSYNEQFF
TRBJ2-7 | TRBV4-1 | CASSQRTRSYEQYF
TRBJ2-2 | TRBV7-2 | CASSPVGLNTGELFF
TRBJ2-1 | TRBV5-6 | CASSDGTPMYNEQFF
TRBJ2-7 | TRBV4-1 | CASSQDSSPLYGLAYEQYF
TRBJ2-3 | TRBV28 | CASSFPSSPLGTDTQYF